This T cell receptor (beta chain) is from a study of Graves' ophthalmopathy and Graves' hyperthyroidism. The CDR3 contains 13 residues. Germline-derived CDR1 and CDR2 are MNHEY and SVGEGT. Trimming at V came to 6 bases and at J to 4 bases, leaving 4 bases not matched to a gene. The authors amplified TCR beta CDR3 regions, and they did so from RNA transcripts for repertoire sequencing. The first round was an RT-PCR with HTBI primers, and the second round was a multiplex PCR. Each CDR3 protein gets one entry after TCRdb re-called the multiplex PCR reads with MiXCR. The repertoire holds over 450,000 distinct CDR3 sequences, with approximately 15% as singletons.

The clonotype was recovered from a woman under 40 with Graves' ophthalmopathy. The rearrangement uses TRBV6-2 or TRBV6-3 and TRBJ1-1; 8 bases match TRBD1. Material for sequencing was blood. The CDR3 coding sequence is TGTGCCAGCAGAGACACAGGGGGCACTGAAGCTTTCTTT. This gives the protein CASRDTGGTEAFF.